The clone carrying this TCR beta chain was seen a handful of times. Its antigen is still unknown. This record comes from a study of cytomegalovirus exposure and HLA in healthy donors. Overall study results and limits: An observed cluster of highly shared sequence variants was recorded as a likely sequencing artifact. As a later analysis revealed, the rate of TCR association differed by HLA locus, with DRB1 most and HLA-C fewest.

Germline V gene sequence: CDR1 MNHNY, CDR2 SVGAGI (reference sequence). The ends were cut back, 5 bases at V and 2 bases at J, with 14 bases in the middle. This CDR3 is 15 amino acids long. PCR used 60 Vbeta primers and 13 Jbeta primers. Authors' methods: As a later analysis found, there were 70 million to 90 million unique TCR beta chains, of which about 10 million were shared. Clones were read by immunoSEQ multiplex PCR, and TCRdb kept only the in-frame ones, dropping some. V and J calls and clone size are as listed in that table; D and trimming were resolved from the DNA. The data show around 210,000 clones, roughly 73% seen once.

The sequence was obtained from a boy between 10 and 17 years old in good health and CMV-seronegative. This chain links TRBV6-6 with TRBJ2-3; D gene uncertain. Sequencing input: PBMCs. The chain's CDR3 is CASSPRVAITDTQYF. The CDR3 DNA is TGTGCCAGCAGTCCCCGGGTAGCAATCACAGATACGCAGTATTTT.